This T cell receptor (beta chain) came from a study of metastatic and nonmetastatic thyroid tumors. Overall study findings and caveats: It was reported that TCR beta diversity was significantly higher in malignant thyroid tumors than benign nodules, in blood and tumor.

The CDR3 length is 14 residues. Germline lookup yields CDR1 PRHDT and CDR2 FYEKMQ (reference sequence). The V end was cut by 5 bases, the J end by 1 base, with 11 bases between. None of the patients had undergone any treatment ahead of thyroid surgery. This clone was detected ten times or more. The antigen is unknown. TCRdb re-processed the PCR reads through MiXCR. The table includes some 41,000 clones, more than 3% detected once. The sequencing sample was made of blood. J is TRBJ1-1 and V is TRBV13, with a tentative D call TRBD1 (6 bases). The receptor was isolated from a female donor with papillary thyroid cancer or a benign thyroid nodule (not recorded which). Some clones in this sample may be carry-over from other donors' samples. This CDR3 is CASSLKTGNTEAFF. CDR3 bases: TGTGCCAGCAGCCTTAAGACAGGGAACACTGAAGCTTTCTTT.